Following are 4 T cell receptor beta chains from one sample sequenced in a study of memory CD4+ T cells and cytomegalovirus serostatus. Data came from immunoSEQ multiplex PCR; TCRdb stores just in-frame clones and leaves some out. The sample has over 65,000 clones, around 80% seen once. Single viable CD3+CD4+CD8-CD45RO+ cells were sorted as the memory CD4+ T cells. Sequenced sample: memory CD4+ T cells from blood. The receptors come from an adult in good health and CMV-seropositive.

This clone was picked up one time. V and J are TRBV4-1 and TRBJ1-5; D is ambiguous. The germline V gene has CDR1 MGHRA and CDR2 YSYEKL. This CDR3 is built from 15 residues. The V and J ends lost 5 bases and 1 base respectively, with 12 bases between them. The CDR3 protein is CASSWREVSNQPQHF. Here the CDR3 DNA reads TGCGCCAGCAGCTGGAGGGAGGTAAGCAATCAGCCCCAGCATTTT.

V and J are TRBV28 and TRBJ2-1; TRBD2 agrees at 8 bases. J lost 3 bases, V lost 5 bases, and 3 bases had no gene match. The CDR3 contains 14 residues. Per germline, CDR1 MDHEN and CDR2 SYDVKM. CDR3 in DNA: TGTGCCAGCAGTGGCGGGGGGCACTACAATGAGCAGTTCTTC. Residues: CASSGGGHYNEQFF.

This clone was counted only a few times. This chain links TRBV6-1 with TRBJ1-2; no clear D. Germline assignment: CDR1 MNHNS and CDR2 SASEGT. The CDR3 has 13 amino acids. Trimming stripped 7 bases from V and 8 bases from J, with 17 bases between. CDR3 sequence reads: CASIGSFGRGYTF. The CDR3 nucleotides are TGTGCCAGCATCGGGAGTTTCGGCCGCGGCTACACCTTC.

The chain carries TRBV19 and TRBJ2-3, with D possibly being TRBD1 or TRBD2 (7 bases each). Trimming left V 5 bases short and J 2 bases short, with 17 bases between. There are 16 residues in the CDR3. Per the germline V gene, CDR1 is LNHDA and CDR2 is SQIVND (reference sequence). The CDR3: CASSYTGEGFTDTQYF. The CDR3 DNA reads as TGTGCCAGTAGTTATACAGGGGAGGGCTTCACAGATACGCAGTATTTT.